The next 13 T cell receptor beta chains were all read from a single sample in a study of T cells in Graves' hyperthyroidism and ophthalmopathy (dated by TCRdb to between 2018 and 2020). The library was produced with multiplex PCR. The data were produced on an Illumina HiSeq 2000. TCR beta CDR3 regions were amplified from RNA transcripts. The TCR CDR3 was subjected to a first round of RT-PCR using the HTBI primer set and the Qiagen OneStep RT-PCR kit. Through fastp at Q25 and MiXCR, TCRdb rebuilt clones from the public reads, retaining in-frame beta chains. CDR3 protein sequences are deduplicated, and each keeps its most common genes and DNA. For this sample the table gives hundreds of thousands of distinct CDR3 sequences, of which 15% to 20% were detected only once. The top ten constitute 16% of the sample. Sequenced material: blood. The receptors were gathered from a woman aged 50 to 60 with Graves' hyperthyroidism that later progressed to Graves' ophthalmopathy.

This clonotype was seen a handful of times. The V call is TRBV20-1, the J call TRBJ1-2, with a tentative D call TRBD1 (5 bases). This CDR3 spans 14 amino acids. Trimming took 0 bases from V and 10 from J, leaving 18 bases between them. The germline V gene has CDR1 DFQATT and CDR2 SNEGSKA (reference sequence). The CDR3 region has the DNA TGCAGTGCTAGAGAGCGGGGCGGGGTTGTCTCCTACACCTTC. Its protein is CSARERGGVVSYTF.

This clonotype was seen at least ten times. V gene TRBV11-3 combines with J gene TRBJ2-1, with D unclear. Trimming stripped 5 bases from V and 2 bases from J, with 10 bases between. The CDR3 length is 14 residues. Germline CDR1 and CDR2: SGHNT and YENEEA. CDR3 in amino acids: CASSTAAAYNEQFF. DNA for the CDR3: TGTGCCAGCAGCACGGCCGCCGCCTACAATGAGCAGTTCTTC.

The chain combines TRBV27 with TRBJ1-1, with 7 bases that match TRBD1. Germline CDR1 is MNHEY and CDR2 is SMNVEV (reference sequence). This CDR3 contains 15 residues. The junction had 3 bases not matched to a gene; V was cut back by 1 base and J by 1 base. CDR3 in DNA: TGTGCCAGCAGTTTATATACAGGGGCGAACACTGAAGCTTTCTTT. It encodes CASSLYTGANTEAFF.

The chain is built from TRBV6-1 and TRBJ1-2; the match to TRBD1 covers 7 bases. The CDR3 runs to 17 residues. Losses at the gene ends were 5 bases for V and 0 bases for J; bases not matched to a gene: 12. CDR1 MNHNS and CDR2 SASEGT come from the germline V gene. CDR3 bases: TGTGCCAGCAGTTACGCAGGGGGAGCCCCAGCTAACTATGGCTACACCTTC. Its protein is CASSYAGGAPANYGYTF.

J is TRBJ1-1 and V is TRBV3-1; no reliable D call. The germline CDR1 and CDR2 sequences are LGHDT and YNNKEL (reference sequence). V lost 7 bases, J lost 8 bases, and 14 bases lay in between. There are 12 residues in the CDR3. CDR3 bases: TGTGCCAGCACCGAACAAGATTCAGAAGCTTTCTTT. It is translated as CASTEQDSEAFF.

This clonotype showed up just a few times. The chain carries TRBV28 and TRBJ2-1; TRBD1 agrees at 8 bases. The germline V gene has CDR1 MDHEN and CDR2 SYDVKM. CDR3 size: 14 residues. V gave up 6 bases and J gave up 2 bases; unmatched junction bases: 3. DNA of the CDR3: TGTGCCAGCAGGCAGGGGGCGGCCTACAATGAGCAGTTCTTC. Protein: CASRQGAAYNEQFF.

This clonotype has only a few counts. The chain joins TRBV18 to TRBJ1-3; weak D call: TRBD1 (5 bases). This CDR3 is built from 16 residues. V was pared by 4 bases and J by 0 bases, with 13 bases between. Germline V gene lookup returns CDR1 KGHSH and CDR2 LQKENI. The CDR3 spells CASSHLQETSGNTIYF. CDR3 bases: TGTGCCAGCTCACACCTACAGGAGACCTCTGGAAACACCATATATTTT.

The chain recombines TRBV9 with TRBJ2-3; the D gene is possibly TRBD2 (6 bases). Trimming stripped 3 bases from V and 2 bases from J, with 19 bases between. Germline CDR1 reads SGDLS; CDR2 reads YYNGEE. CDR3 length: 17 amino acids. CDR3 region: CASSDQTMRGFTDTQYF. DNA for the CDR3: TGTGCCAGCAGCGATCAAACAATGCGGGGATTCACAGATACGCAGTATTTT.

In the case of this clonotype: This sequence may be a read error, since a much larger clone differs from it by one base. V is TRBV20-1 and J is TRBJ1-1, with D possibly being TRBD1 (6 bases). Germline-derived CDR1 and CDR2 are DFQATT and SNEGSKA (reference sequence). The CDR3 runs 13 residues. Trimming took 4 bases from V and 4 from J, leaving 13 bases between them. The CDR3 nucleotides read TGCAGTGCTAATAGGGGGGGAGGCACTGAAGCTTTCTTT. Translation: CSANRGGGTEAFF.

The rearrangement joins TRBV30 to TRBJ1-2; D is ambiguous. The CDR3 extends over 15 amino acids. Trimming took off 4 bases at V and 0 bases at J, with 15 bases between the two ends. Germline V CDR1 and CDR2: GTSNPN, SVGIG (reference sequence). The CDR3 region has the DNA TGTGCCTGGACCCCCCGGAGGACCACTAACTATGGCTACACCTTC. As protein: CAWTPRRTTNYGYTF.

Regarding this clonotype: With a much larger clone just one base away, this may be a read error. The chain links TRBV7-9 to TRBJ2-5; weak D call: TRBD1 (7 bases). The CDR3 runs 15 residues. From germline, CDR1 is SEHNR and CDR2 FQNEAQ (reference sequence). CDR3 DNA sequence: TGTGCCAGCAGCTTACAGGGGGGCATCCAAGAGGCCCAGTACTTC. It codes for CASSLQGGIQEAQYF.

Worth noting for this clonotype: A read error may produce the germline difference seen at one junction end. The rearrangement links TRBV9 to TRBJ2-2, with 7 bases identical to TRBD2. The CDR3 consists of 15 residues. Germline CDR1 is SGDLS and CDR2 is YYNGEE. This CDR3 reads CTSSVSGEGVGELFF. The CDR3 DNA follows: TGTACCAGCAGCGTAAGCGGGGAAGGGGTCGGGGAGCTGTTTTTT.

This clonotype was counted at least ten times. J is TRBJ2-7 and V is TRBV4-1; TRBD2 agrees at 8 bases. Losses at the gene ends were 0 bases for V and 2 bases for J; bases not matched to a gene: 6. This CDR3 region has 16 residues. Germline loops: CDR1 MGHRA, CDR2 YSYEKL. The CDR3 sequence: CASSQDGSGGAYEQYF. For the CDR3, the DNA is TGCGCCAGCAGCCAAGATGGAAGCGGGGGAGCCTACGAGCAGTACTTC.